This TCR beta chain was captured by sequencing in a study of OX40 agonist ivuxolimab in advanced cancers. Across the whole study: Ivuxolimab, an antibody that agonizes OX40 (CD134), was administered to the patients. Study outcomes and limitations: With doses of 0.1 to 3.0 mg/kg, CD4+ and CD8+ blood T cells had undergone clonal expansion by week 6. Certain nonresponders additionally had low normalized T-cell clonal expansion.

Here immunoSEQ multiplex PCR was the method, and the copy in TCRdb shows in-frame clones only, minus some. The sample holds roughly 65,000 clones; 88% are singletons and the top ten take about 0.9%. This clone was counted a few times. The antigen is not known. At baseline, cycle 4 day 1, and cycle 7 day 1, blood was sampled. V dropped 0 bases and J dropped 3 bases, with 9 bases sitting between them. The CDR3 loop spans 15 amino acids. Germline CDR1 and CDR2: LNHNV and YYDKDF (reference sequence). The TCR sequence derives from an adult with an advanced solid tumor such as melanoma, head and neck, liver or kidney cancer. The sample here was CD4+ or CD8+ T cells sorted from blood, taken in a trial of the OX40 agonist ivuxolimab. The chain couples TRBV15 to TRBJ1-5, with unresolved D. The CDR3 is CATSRDQSYNQPQHF. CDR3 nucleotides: TGTGCCACCAGCAGAGATCAAAGTTACAATCAGCCCCAGCATTTT.